A selection of T cell receptor beta chains follows, all from one sample in a study of shared clonotypes between healthy human individuals. Data came from immunoSEQ multiplex PCR; TCRdb stores just in-frame clones and leaves some out. The repertoire holds roughly 2 million clones, with approximately 96% as singletons. The sequenced material came from naive CD4+ T cells sorted from blood. The receptors were gathered from a man younger than 30 in good health. CDR3s include the opening cysteine and the closing phenylalanine or tryptophan. D genes are given only for firm matches. The size field is filled for only some rows; it gives once, few, many or a size class.

d_gene: -
v_gene: TRBV2
j_gene: TRBJ1-2
abundance: -
CDR3nt: TGTGCCAGCAGGATGGGGGGCTCCAACTATGGCTACACCTTC
CDR3aa: CASRMGGSNYGYTF

d_gene: -
v_gene: TRBV6-6
j_gene: TRBJ2-3
abundance: -
CDR3nt: TGTGCCAGCAGTCTTAGTCTTCCTTCAGATACGCAGTATTTT
CDR3aa: CASSLSLPSDTQYF

d_gene: TRBD2
v_gene: TRBV4-1
j_gene: TRBJ2-3
abundance: -
CDR3nt: TGCGCCAGCAGCCAAGATGGCCGGGGGGACACAGATACGCAGTATTTT
CDR3aa: CASSQDGRGDTDTQYF

d_gene: TRBD2
v_gene: TRBV6-6
j_gene: TRBJ2-7
abundance: -
CDR3nt: TGTGCCAGCAGTTACGGGGGACTAGCGGGGTTCTACGAGCAGTACTTC
CDR3aa: CASSYGGLAGFYEQYF

d_gene: TRBD1
v_gene: TRBV19
j_gene: TRBJ1-5
abundance: -
CDR3nt: TGTGCCAGTAGAGGGGGGACAGGGGGCAGTTGGAATCAGCCCCAGCATTTT
CDR3aa: CASRGGTGGSWNQPQHF

d_gene: TRBD1
v_gene: TRBV10-3
j_gene: TRBJ2-5
abundance: -
CDR3nt: TGTGCCATCAGTGGGGGCCGACAGGGCGGCGAGACCCAGTACTTC
CDR3aa: CAISGGRQGGETQYF

d_gene: -
v_gene: TRBV6-5
j_gene: TRBJ2-3
abundance: few
CDR3nt: TGTGCCAGCAGTTACGGGGGGACAGATACGCAGTATTTT
CDR3aa: CASSYGGTDTQYF

d_gene: -
v_gene: TRBV4-1
j_gene: TRBJ2-5
abundance: -
CDR3nt: TGCGCCAACTGGGAAGGGGTTGGAGAGACCCAGTACTTC
CDR3aa: CANWEGVGETQYF

d_gene: TRBD1
v_gene: TRBV6-5
j_gene: TRBJ1-3
abundance: -
CDR3nt: TGTGCCAGCAGTTACTCCGGGACAGCTAACACCATATATTTT
CDR3aa: CASSYSGTANTIYF

d_gene: -
v_gene: TRBV5-1
j_gene: TRBJ2-2
abundance: -
CDR3nt: TGCGCCAGCAATCCTGGAGCGGCGCGCGGGGCCCCCGGGGAGCTGTTTTTT
CDR3aa: CASNPGAARGAPGELFF

d_gene: TRBD2
v_gene: TRBV6-1
j_gene: TRBJ2-5
abundance: -
CDR3nt: TGTGCCAGCAGTGCCACGAGCGGGGGGGCGACTTGGGAGACCCAGTACTTC
CDR3aa: CASSATSGGATWETQYF

d_gene: -
v_gene: TRBV7-2
j_gene: TRBJ2-7
abundance: once
CDR3nt: TGTGCCAGCAGCTTGCAAGCCCTTAGCCGCGACGAGCAGTACTTC
CDR3aa: CASSLQALSRDEQYF

d_gene: -
v_gene: TRBV13
j_gene: TRBJ2-2
abundance: -
CDR3nt: TGTGCCAGCAGAAGGAGGGCCGGGGAGCTGTTTTTT
CDR3aa: CASRRRAGELFF

d_gene: -
v_gene: TRBV5-1
j_gene: TRBJ1-4
abundance: -
CDR3nt: TGCGCCAGTGGGGACCGGACCGGTACGGAAAAACTGTTTTTT
CDR3aa: CASGDRTGTEKLFF

d_gene: -
v_gene: TRBV6-5
j_gene: TRBJ2-1
abundance: -
CDR3nt: TGTGCCAGCGTGTGGTTCGATGAGCAGTTCTTC
CDR3aa: CASVWFDEQFF

d_gene: -
v_gene: TRBV14
j_gene: TRBJ1-5
abundance: -
CDR3nt: TGTGCCAGCAGCCAAGTCTTCGGGGGGCCCCAGCATTTT
CDR3aa: CASSQVFGGPQHF

d_gene: TRBD1
v_gene: TRBV6-6
j_gene: TRBJ2-7
abundance: -
CDR3nt: TGTGCCAGCAGGCGGGGACAGGGGGACTACGAGCAGTACTTC
CDR3aa: CASRRGQGDYEQYF

d_gene: TRBD2
v_gene: TRBV7-9
j_gene: TRBJ2-1
abundance: -
CDR3nt: TGTGCCAGCCCAGCCCACGCTAGCGGGGGGGCAGGCTCCTACAATGAGCAGTTCTTC
CDR3aa: CASPAHASGGAGSYNEQFF

d_gene: -
v_gene: TRBV7-2
j_gene: TRBJ2-7
abundance: once
CDR3nt: TGTGCCAGCAGCTTAAAAACCGAGAACCCATACGAGCAGTACTTC
CDR3aa: CASSLKTENPYEQYF

d_gene: TRBD1
v_gene: TRBV5-1
j_gene: TRBJ2-7
abundance: -
CDR3nt: TGCGCCAGCAGCATCGGACAGGGGATGGACGAGCAGTACTTC
CDR3aa: CASSIGQGMDEQYF

d_gene: -
v_gene: TRBV2
j_gene: TRBJ1-2
abundance: -
CDR3nt: TGTGCCAGCAGTGAAGCAGGGCAGGGGTCGGGTGGCTACACCTTC
CDR3aa: CASSEAGQGSGGYTF

d_gene: -
v_gene: TRBV30
j_gene: TRBJ2-1
abundance: -
CDR3nt: TGTGCCTGGAGTGGCGGCCCCGTGGGCGAGCAGTTCTTC
CDR3aa: CAWSGGPVGEQFF

d_gene: -
v_gene: TRBV7-8
j_gene: TRBJ1-1
abundance: -
CDR3nt: TGTGCCAGCAGCTTAGGTGTACACACTGAAGCTTTCTTT
CDR3aa: CASSLGVHTEAFF

d_gene: TRBD2
v_gene: TRBV9
j_gene: TRBJ2-1
abundance: once
CDR3nt: TGTGCCAGCAGCTCTTTAGCGGGTGGGTCCTACAATGAGCAGTTCTTC
CDR3aa: CASSSLAGGSYNEQFF

d_gene: TRBD1
v_gene: TRBV18
j_gene: TRBJ2-2
abundance: -
CDR3nt: TGTGCCAGCTCACCCGGGACAGAAGCCACCGGGGAGCTGTTTTTT
CDR3aa: CASSPGTEATGELFF

d_gene: TRBD1
v_gene: TRBV9
j_gene: TRBJ1-3
abundance: -
CDR3nt: TGTGCCAGCAGCGTATGGGACCGGGACAGGGTCTCTGGAAACACCATATATTTT
CDR3aa: CASSVWDRDRVSGNTIYF

d_gene: TRBD1
v_gene: TRBV6-5
j_gene: TRBJ1-1
abundance: -
CDR3nt: TGTGCCAGCAGTTCCGCAGGGGGCGGAATGAACACTGAAGCTTTCTTT
CDR3aa: CASSSAGGGMNTEAFF

d_gene: -
v_gene: TRBV7-2
j_gene: TRBJ2-7
abundance: -
CDR3nt: TGTGCCAGCAGCTCCCCCCATAACTACGAGCAGTACTTC
CDR3aa: CASSSPHNYEQYF

d_gene: -
v_gene: TRBV10-3
j_gene: TRBJ2-1
abundance: -
CDR3nt: TGTGCCATCAGCGGGTACAATGAGCAGTTCTTC
CDR3aa: CAISGYNEQFF

d_gene: TRBD1
v_gene: TRBV28
j_gene: TRBJ2-7
abundance: -
CDR3nt: TGTGCCAGCAGTCCACTAGGCGTGACAGGGGCTGCCTACGAGCAGTACTTC
CDR3aa: CASSPLGVTGAAYEQYF

d_gene: -
v_gene: TRBV18
j_gene: TRBJ1-1
abundance: -
CDR3nt: TGTGCCAGCTCACCCAGACAGTACGCTGAAGCTTTCTTT
CDR3aa: CASSPRQYAEAFF

d_gene: -
v_gene: TRBV28
j_gene: TRBJ1-5
abundance: -
CDR3nt: TGTGCCAGCAGTTCCGCCCGGAGGGGGAGGCAGCCCCAGCATTTT
CDR3aa: CASSSARRGRQPQHF

d_gene: TRBD2
v_gene: TRBV19
j_gene: TRBJ2-1
abundance: -
CDR3nt: TGTGCCAGTAACAGGAGGCGGGAGTCCTACAATGAGCAGTTCTTC
CDR3aa: CASNRRRESYNEQFF

d_gene: -
v_gene: TRBV7-9
j_gene: TRBJ2-5
abundance: -
CDR3nt: TGTGCCAGCAGCACCCAACTAACGCGGGAGACCCAGTACTTC
CDR3aa: CASSTQLTRETQYF

d_gene: TRBD1
v_gene: TRBV5-1
j_gene: TRBJ2-7
abundance: -
CDR3nt: TGCGCCAGCAGCTTGAGGACAGGCTCTCCGGGCGAGCAGTACTTC
CDR3aa: CASSLRTGSPGEQYF

d_gene: -
v_gene: TRBV10-3
j_gene: TRBJ1-2
abundance: -
CDR3nt: TGTGCCATCAGTGAGTCGGGGGTCTATGGCTACACCTTC
CDR3aa: CAISESGVYGYTF

d_gene: -
v_gene: TRBV6-5
j_gene: TRBJ1-6
abundance: -
CDR3nt: TGTGCCAGCAGCCCCGGGACACCTAAAAATTCACCCCTCCACTTT
CDR3aa: CASSPGTPKNSPLHF

d_gene: -
v_gene: TRBV7-2
j_gene: TRBJ2-4
abundance: -
CDR3nt: TGTGCCAGCAGCCTAGGACGGGGTTCCAAAAACATTCAGTACTTC
CDR3aa: CASSLGRGSKNIQYF

d_gene: -
v_gene: TRBV6-1
j_gene: TRBJ1-3
abundance: once
CDR3nt: TGTGCCAGCAGTGAATGGCCCGGATTGTTCTCTGGAAACACCATATATTTT
CDR3aa: CASSEWPGLFSGNTIYF

d_gene: -
v_gene: TRBV5-6
j_gene: TRBJ2-3
abundance: -
CDR3nt: TGTGCCAGCAGCTTAGAGGGATTAGGCACAGATACGCAGTATTTT
CDR3aa: CASSLEGLGTDTQYF

d_gene: -
v_gene: TRBV7-9
j_gene: TRBJ1-1
abundance: -
CDR3nt: TGTGCCAGCAGCTTAGCGAGTTTAGACAGGCCGAACACTGAAGCTTTCTTT
CDR3aa: CASSLASLDRPNTEAFF

d_gene: -
v_gene: TRBV6-7
j_gene: TRBJ2-7
abundance: -
CDR3nt: TGTGCCAGCAGTTACTCCTGTTGGGAGCAGTACTTC
CDR3aa: CASSYSCWEQYF

d_gene: -
v_gene: TRBV10-1
j_gene: TRBJ2-3
abundance: -
CDR3nt: TGCGCCAGCCAGCAGGATAGGACAGATACGCAGTATTTT
CDR3aa: CASQQDRTDTQYF

d_gene: -
v_gene: TRBV19
j_gene: TRBJ1-5
abundance: -
CDR3nt: TGTGCCAGTAGTATAATCGGGCTGGGGCAGGGAAATCAGCCCCAGCATTTT
CDR3aa: CASSIIGLGQGNQPQHF

d_gene: -
v_gene: TRBV6-5
j_gene: TRBJ2-1
abundance: -
CDR3nt: TGTGCCAGCAGTTCCCCCGGCGAGCAGTTCTTC
CDR3aa: CASSSPGEQFF

d_gene: -
v_gene: TRBV7-2
j_gene: TRBJ2-1
abundance: -
CDR3nt: TGTGCCAGCAGCGCAACGGGGAGATACAATGAGCAGTTCTTC
CDR3aa: CASSATGRYNEQFF

d_gene: TRBD1
v_gene: TRBV5-4
j_gene: TRBJ1-1
abundance: -
CDR3nt: TGTGCCAGCAGTTCTATTTCAGGGGGCGTCGGGAACACTGAAGCTTTCTTT
CDR3aa: CASSSISGGVGNTEAFF

d_gene: -
v_gene: TRBV7-3
j_gene: TRBJ2-2
abundance: -
CDR3nt: TGTGCCAGCAGCACCCGGAGCGCTGGGGAGCTGTTTTTT
CDR3aa: CASSTRSAGELFF

d_gene: -
v_gene: TRBV27
j_gene: TRBJ2-3
abundance: once
CDR3nt: TGTGCCAGCAGTTCAAGGGGGGCTGCGGATACGCAGTATTTT
CDR3aa: CASSSRGAADTQYF

d_gene: -
v_gene: TRBV7-9
j_gene: TRBJ1-2
abundance: -
CDR3nt: TGTGCCAGCAGCTTAGGCCTGGGTGCCTATGGCTACACCTTC
CDR3aa: CASSLGLGAYGYTF

d_gene: -
v_gene: TRBV29-1
j_gene: TRBJ2-1
abundance: -
CDR3nt: TGCAGCGTTGCCAGTGAGGTAGCTCGTAATGAGCAGTTCTTC
CDR3aa: CSVASEVARNEQFF

d_gene: -
v_gene: TRBV30
j_gene: TRBJ2-7
abundance: -
CDR3nt: TGTGCCTGGAGTTTATTGGCGGCTACCACCTACGAGCAGTACTTC
CDR3aa: CAWSLLAATTYEQYF

d_gene: -
v_gene: TRBV5-1
j_gene: TRBJ2-1
abundance: -
CDR3nt: TGCGCCAGCAGCTTGGGTGGGGATTACAATGAGCAGTTCTTC
CDR3aa: CASSLGGDYNEQFF

d_gene: TRBD2
v_gene: TRBV6-5
j_gene: TRBJ2-3
abundance: -
CDR3nt: TGTGCCAGCAGCCGAGCGGGGGTGGGGACAGATACGCAGTATTTT
CDR3aa: CASSRAGVGTDTQYF

d_gene: -
v_gene: TRBV11-2
j_gene: TRBJ2-1
abundance: once
CDR3nt: TGTGCCAGCAGCTTAACTACGGGGGTTTACAATGAGCAGTTCTTC
CDR3aa: CASSLTTGVYNEQFF

d_gene: -
v_gene: TRBV20-1
j_gene: TRBJ2-7
abundance: -
CDR3nt: TGCAGTGCCCCAGACCGAACCGAGCAGTACTTC
CDR3aa: CSAPDRTEQYF

d_gene: TRBD2
v_gene: TRBV13
j_gene: TRBJ2-1
abundance: -
CDR3nt: TGTGCCAGCAGCTGGCGCAGGCGGACTAGCGGAGGCAATGAGCAGTTCTTC
CDR3aa: CASSWRRRTSGGNEQFF

d_gene: -
v_gene: TRBV19
j_gene: TRBJ1-5
abundance: -
CDR3nt: TGTGCCAGTAGGGGGGAGGGCAATCAGCCCCAGCATTTT
CDR3aa: CASRGEGNQPQHF

d_gene: -
v_gene: TRBV6-6
j_gene: TRBJ1-2
abundance: -
CDR3nt: TGTGCCAGCAGTTCCGACAGCGGTTTATTGGCTCACACCTTC
CDR3aa: CASSSDSGLLAHTF